The next 15 T cell receptor beta chains were all read from a single sample in a study of blood T cell repertoires in COVID-19. Measured with immunoSEQ multiplex PCR; TCRdb has only the in-frame clones, and not every one. Of almost 200,000 clones in the sample, around 92% were seen once. The sample was PBMCs or T cells enriched from blood (not recorded which). The receptor set was obtained from a woman between 18 and 30 years old who had recovered from COVID-19.

There are a few counts of this clone. The chain couples TRBV10-2 to TRBJ2-3; D is uncertain. The CDR3 is made up of 15 amino acids. Germline CDR1 WSHSY, CDR2 SAAADI. The ends were cut back, 2 bases at V and 5 bases at J, with 14 bases in the middle. For the CDR3, the DNA is TGCGCCAGCAGTGAGCCCCTTAAACTAAGAGATACGCAGTATTTT. Translation: CASSEPLKLRDTQYF.

The V call is TRBV3-1 (or the pseudogene TRBV3-2), the J call TRBJ2-2; D ambiguous. V lost 2 bases and J lost 1, with 11 bases in between. The germline V gene has CDR1 LGHDT and CDR2 YNNKEL (reference sequence). CDR3 length equals 16 residues. The chain's CDR3 is CASSQYWPLNTGELFF. CDR3 nucleotides: TGTGCCAGCAGCCAATATTGGCCCCTGAACACCGGGGAGCTGTTTTTT.

The gene calls are TRBV3-1 (or the pseudogene TRBV3-2) and TRBJ2-5; D may be TRBD2 (5 bases). The CDR3 has 17 residues. V shed 2 bases and J shed 1 base, with 17 bases lying between them. Germline assignment: CDR1 LGHDT and CDR2 YNNKEL (reference sequence). CDR3 protein: CASSQLNWEPPQETQYF. CDR3 coding DNA: TGTGCCAGCAGCCAACTTAATTGGGAGCCGCCCCAAGAGACCCAGTACTTC.

The chain joins TRBV6-2 or TRBV6-3 to TRBJ1-1; D perhaps matches TRBD1 (6 bases). V shed 1 base and J shed 11 bases, with 8 bases lying between them. The CDR3 is made up of 11 amino acids. Germline loops: CDR1 MNHEY, CDR2 SVGEGT. CDR3 amino acids: CASSYLGAAFF. The CDR3 bases are TGTGCCAGCAGTTACTTGGGGGCGGCTTTCTTT.

The rearrangement links TRBV5-1 to TRBJ2-2; the D gene is possibly TRBD1 (6 bases). This CDR3 region has 14 residues. Trimming pared 0 bases from V and 3 bases from J, leaving 6 bases between. Germline-derived CDR1 and CDR2 are SGHRS and YFSETQ. CDR3 sequence reads: CASSLGQDTGELFF. The CDR3 DNA reads TGCGCCAGCAGCTTGGGACAGGACACCGGGGAGCTGTTTTTT.

The chain employs TRBV27 and TRBJ2-7; 10 positions match TRBD1. V dropped 6 bases and J dropped 4; count of bases not matched to a gene: 9. Per germline, CDR1 MNHEY and CDR2 SMNVEV (reference sequence). CDR3 length: 15 residues. The CDR3 sequence: CASRTSGTGDYEQYF. The CDR3 DNA reads TGTGCCAGCAGAACTTCCGGGACAGGGGATTACGAGCAGTACTTC.

V is TRBV19 and J is TRBJ1-4; 8 positions agree with TRBD1. Germline trimming cut 9 bases from V and 6 bases from J; bases unmatched to any gene: 9. Germline assignment: CDR1 LNHDA and CDR2 SQIVND (reference sequence). The CDR3 is 14 amino acids. CDR3 in DNA: TGTGCCAGCCTGCACTCAGGGGGCGATGAAAAACTGTTTTTT. Translation gives CASLHSGGDEKLFF.

The chain uses TRBV5-6 and TRBJ1-2; 11 bases match TRBD1. This CDR3 spans 16 amino acids. Trimming took 2 bases from V and 8 from J; bases not matched to a gene: 11. Germline V gene lookup returns CDR1 SGHDT and CDR2 YYEEEE. CDR3 bases: TGTGCCAGCAGCTTTCGGGACAGGGGGTGGAGAGGAGGCTACACCTTC. Protein product: CASSFRDRGWRGGYTF.

The rearrangement joins TRBV9 to TRBJ1-6; D remains ambiguous. The germline V and J ends were trimmed by 0 bases and 10 bases, with 11 bases remaining between them. From germline, CDR1 is SGDLS and CDR2 YYNGEE. CDR3 length equals 14 residues. CDR3 residues: CASSVGGVPSPLHF. Here the CDR3 DNA reads TGTGCCAGCAGCGTAGGAGGAGTGCCGTCACCCCTCCACTTT. Full variable domain (rest looked up from reference TRBV9 and TRBJ1-6): DSGVTQTPKHLITATGQRVTLRCSPRSGDLSVYWYQQSLDQGLQFLIQYYNGEERAKGNILERFSAQQFPDLHSELNLSSLELGDSALYFCASSVGGVPSPLHFGNGTRLTVT.

This rearrangement joins TRBV19 to TRBJ2-1; 12 positions agree with TRBD2. J was trimmed by 1 base and V by 5 bases; bases with no gene match: 12. The CDR3 loop spans 19 amino acids. Germline CDR1 is LNHDA and CDR2 is SQIVND (reference sequence). CDR3 in DNA: TGTGCCAGTAGTCCCCTAACGGCTAGCGGGGGGGGGTCCTACAATGAGCAGTTCTTC. Amino acid sequence: CASSPLTASGGGSYNEQFF.

V gene TRBV9 combines with J gene TRBJ2-2, with 8 bases aligning to TRBD2. Germline loops: CDR1 SGDLS, CDR2 YYNGEE. Unmatched junction bases numbered 13, after V lost 4 bases and J lost 2 bases. The CDR3 consists of 18 residues. CDR3 nucleotide sequence: TGTGCCAGCAGCTCCCCGAGGGGGGGACTAGGAAACACCGGGGAGCTGTTTTTT. Its protein is CASSSPRGGLGNTGELFF.

V usage is TRBV6-5 and J usage is TRBJ2-1; 9 bases are shared with TRBD1. The length of the CDR3 is 15 residues. The germline V gene encodes CDR1 MNHEY and CDR2 SVGAGI. The trim removed 11 bases at V and 3 bases at J, leaving 11 bases unmatched. The CDR3 coding sequence is TGTGCCGGCCGCGGGGGACAGGGTTTCTACAATGAGCAGTTCTTC. Translating gives CAGRGGQGFYNEQFF.

V usage is TRBV24-1 and J usage is TRBJ1-2; no definite D call. Trimming shortened V by 12 bases and J by 3 bases, and 16 bases separated the two germline ends. This CDR3 region has 13 residues. The germline V gene has CDR1 KGHDR and CDR2 SFDVKD. CDR3 DNA sequence: TGTGCCTCTAGCAGGAAGGGAGACTATGGCTACACCTTC. Amino acids: CASSRKGDYGYTF.

The rearrangement links TRBV6-5 to TRBJ1-1; 7 positions match TRBD1. From germline, CDR1 is MNHEY and CDR2 SVGAGI. This CDR3 is built from 11 residues. Trimming at V came to 5 bases and at J to 11 bases, leaving 5 bases not matched to a gene. This CDR3 is CASSRQGRAFF. CDR3 DNA: TGTGCCAGCAGTAGACAGGGACGGGCTTTCTTT.

The V call is TRBV15, the J call TRBJ2-7; 8 nucleotides line up with TRBD1. The CDR3 is 14 amino acids. Germline values: CDR1 LNHNV, CDR2 YYDKDF (reference sequence). J lost 7 bases, V lost 2 bases, and 7 bases had no gene match. CDR3 amino acids: CATSRQGASEEQYF. CDR3 nucleotides: TGTGCCACCAGCAGACAGGGGGCTTCAGAGGAGCAGTACTTC.